These T cell receptor beta chains were read from a single sample in a study of blood T cell repertoires in COVID-19. TCRdb's table, derived via immunoSEQ multiplex PCR, lists solely in-frame clones and lacks some. The data hold approximately 100,000 clones, with roughly 84% observed a single time. Sample: peripheral blood. These receptors were taken from a human donor in a cohort sampled during active COVID-19. Each CDR3 is given with its conserved first and last residue. A D gene is named only where the DNA matches it firmly. Size values are once, few and many counts, or a class for expanded clones, and some rows have none.

size: NA; J: TRBJ1-1; D: TRBD1; V: TRBV19; CDR3: CATRNAAGGLTEAFF; DNA: TGTGCCACCCGAAATGCCGCAGGGGGTTTGACTGAAGCTTTCTTT
size: NA; J: TRBJ2-5; D: NA; V: TRBV24-1; CDR3: CATSDYVGTQYF; DNA: TGTGCCACCAGTGACTACGTTGGGACCCAGTACTTC
size: NA; J: TRBJ2-3; D: NA; V: TRBV18; CDR3: CASSAREGADTQYF; DNA: TGTGCCAGCTCAGCCCGAGAGGGGGCAGATACGCAGTATTTT
size: medium-sized; J: TRBJ2-4; D: TRBD2; V: TRBV7-3; CDR3: CASSLDASGIQYF; DNA: TGTGCCAGCAGCTTAGATGCTAGCGGGATTCAGTACTTC
size: once; J: TRBJ1-2; D: NA; V: TRBV28; CDR3: CASSLLTDYGYTF; DNA: TGTGCCAGCAGTTTGCTAACGGACTATGGCTACACCTTC
size: NA; J: TRBJ2-1; D: TRBD2; V: TRBV27; CDR3: CASSYYSGGPMDEQFF; DNA: TGTGCCAGCAGTTATTATTCGGGGGGGCCAATGGATGAGCAGTTCTTC
size: once; J: TRBJ2-7; D: NA; V: TRBV27; CDR3: CASSHQGGSYEQYF; DNA: TGTGCCAGCAGCCACCAGGGAGGATCCTACGAGCAGTACTTC
size: once; J: TRBJ1-2; D: NA; V: TRBV10-3; CDR3: CAISVGGDGYGYTF; DNA: TGTGCCATCAGTGTAGGAGGGGATGGGTATGGCTACACCTTC
size: once; J: TRBJ2-3; D: NA; V: TRBV7-3; CDR3: CASSLEFGGGHGTQYF; DNA: TGTGCCAGCAGCTTAGAATTTGGAGGGGGCCACGGTACGCAGTATTTT
size: NA; J: TRBJ2-2; D: NA; V: TRBV7-9; CDR3: CARTDSTNTGELFF; DNA: TGTGCCAGGACCGACTCCACGAACACCGGGGAGCTGTTTTTT
size: NA; J: TRBJ2-7; D: NA; V: TRBV11-2; CDR3: CASSLDLQGGPNSYEQYF; DNA: TGTGCCAGCAGCTTAGACTTACAGGGAGGGCCGAATTCATACGAGCAGTACTTC
size: NA; J: TRBJ2-7; D: NA; V: TRBV5-6; CDR3: CASRQWTGDRYEQYF; DNA: TGTGCCAGCAGACAATGGACTGGAGATAGGTACGAGCAGTACTTC
size: NA; J: TRBJ2-1; D: TRBD2; V: TRBV7-6; CDR3: CASSGERGPYNEQFF; DNA: TGTGCCAGCAGCGGGGAGCGGGGCCCTTACAATGAGCAGTTCTTC
size: NA; J: TRBJ2-7; D: TRBD1; V: TRBV4-1; CDR3: CASSQEGWGPGQESYEQYF; DNA: TGCGCCAGCAGCCAAGAGGGATGGGGCCCAGGACAGGAATCCTACGAGCAGTACTTC
size: NA; J: TRBJ2-2; D: TRBD1; V: TRBV30; CDR3: CAWSGDRAIGELFF; DNA: TGTGCCTGGAGTGGTGACAGGGCGATCGGGGAGCTGTTTTTT
size: few; J: TRBJ1-5; D: NA; V: TRBV21-1; CDR3: CASSSRAIQANQPQHF; DNA: TGTGCCAGCAGTTCAAGGGCTATACAGGCCAATCAGCCCCAGCATTTT
size: NA; J: TRBJ2-1; D: NA; V: TRBV24-1; CDR3: CATSDLGGSYNEQFF; DNA: TGTGCCACCAGTGATTTAGGGGGCTCCTACAATGAGCAGTTCTTC
size: NA; J: TRBJ2-5; D: NA; V: TRBV15; CDR3: CATSRVTGVQETQYF; DNA: TGTGCCACCAGCAGAGTAACAGGAGTCCAAGAGACCCAGTACTTC
size: NA; J: TRBJ2-2; D: TRBD1; V: TRBV24-1; CDR3: CATSRDRYTGELFF; DNA: TGTGCCACCAGTCGGGACAGATACACCGGGGAGCTGTTTTTT
size: NA; J: TRBJ1-2; D: NA; V: TRBV14; CDR3: CASSQRSIDPNYGYTF; DNA: TGTGCCAGCAGCCAAAGGAGCATCGATCCTAACTATGGCTACACCTTC
size: NA; J: TRBJ2-1; D: TRBD2; V: TRBV19; CDR3: CASSISGGNSYNEQFF; DNA: TGTGCCAGTAGTATTAGCGGGGGTAACTCCTACAATGAGCAGTTCTTC
size: NA; J: TRBJ1-2; D: NA; V: TRBV28; CDR3: CASTGTNYGYTF; DNA: TGTGCCAGCACAGGGACTAACTATGGCTACACCTTC
size: NA; J: TRBJ2-6; D: NA; V: TRBV11-3; CDR3: CASSTRLGSGANVLTF; DNA: TGTGCCAGCAGCACAAGACTGGGCTCTGGGGCCAACGTCCTGACTTTC
size: NA; J: TRBJ2-6; D: NA; V: TRBV27; CDR3: CASSGGAGSIAGANVLTF; DNA: TGTGCCAGCAGTGGAGGTGCGGGGTCCATCGCTGGGGCCAACGTCCTGACTTTC
size: NA; J: TRBJ1-2; D: NA; V: TRBV6-5; CDR3: CASSYSNRADFYTF; DNA: TGTGCCAGCAGTTACTCGAACAGGGCGGACTTCTACACCTTC
size: NA; J: TRBJ2-1; D: TRBD2; V: TRBV30; CDR3: CARSERGANNEQFF; DNA: TGTGCCAGATCCGAGCGGGGGGCCAACAATGAGCAGTTCTTC
size: NA; J: TRBJ2-7; D: TRBD2; V: TRBV28; CDR3: CASSFELAGLYEQYF; DNA: TGTGCCAGCAGTTTCGAACTAGCGGGGCTCTACGAGCAGTACTTC
size: NA; J: TRBJ1-5; D: NA; V: TRBV28; CDR3: CASSWRGYQPQHF; DNA: TGTGCCAGCAGTTGGAGAGGATATCAGCCCCAGCATTTT
size: NA; J: TRBJ1-1; D: TRBD1; V: TRBV6-1; CDR3: CASSGPTGAEVTEAFF; DNA: TGTGCCAGCAGTGGCCCGACAGGGGCTGAGGTCACTGAAGCTTTCTTT
size: NA; J: TRBJ2-5; D: NA; V: TRBV11-2; CDR3: CASSLLVGQETQYF; DNA: TGTGCCAGCAGCTTATTGGTCGGGCAAGAGACCCAGTACTTC
size: NA; J: TRBJ1-6; D: NA; V: TRBV9; CDR3: CASSPTGNSPLHF; DNA: TGTGCCAGCAGCCCAACGGGAAATTCACCCCTCCACTTT
size: NA; J: TRBJ1-3; D: TRBD1; V: TRBV7-2; CDR3: CASSSRQGAAILSGNTIYF; DNA: TGTGCCAGCAGCTCAAGACAGGGGGCTGCTATACTCTCTGGAAACACCATATATTTT
size: few; J: TRBJ1-2; D: TRBD1; V: TRBV6-6; CDR3: CASSYRGQHYGYTF; DNA: TGTGCCAGCAGTTACAGGGGACAGCACTATGGCTACACCTTC
size: NA; J: TRBJ2-7; D: TRBD2; V: TRBV6-5; CDR3: CASSYTLRLASHEQYF; DNA: TGTGCCAGCAGTTACACCCTTAGACTAGCTTCCCACGAGCAGTACTTC
size: NA; J: TRBJ1-4; D: TRBD1; V: TRBV5-5; CDR3: CASSWATGGYEKLFF; DNA: TGTGCCAGCAGCTGGGCGACAGGGGGATATGAAAAACTGTTTTTT
size: NA; J: TRBJ1-2; D: NA; V: TRBV28; CDR3: CASSQDSIYGYTF; DNA: TGTGCCAGCAGTCAGGACAGTATCTATGGCTACACCTTC
size: NA; J: TRBJ1-1; D: NA; V: TRBV6-5; CDR3: CASKKGTQAFF; DNA: TGTGCCAGCAAAAAGGGGACTCAAGCTTTCTTT
size: NA; J: TRBJ1-5; D: NA; V: TRBV7-2; CDR3: CASSPTVSNQPQHF; DNA: TGTGCCAGCAGCCCCACAGTTAGCAATCAGCCCCAGCATTTT
size: NA; J: TRBJ2-3; D: TRBD2; V: TRBV19; CDR3: CASSETSGIADTQYF; DNA: TGTGCCAGTAGTGAGACTAGCGGGATTGCAGATACGCAGTATTTT
size: NA; J: TRBJ2-7; D: NA; V: TRBV19; CDR3: CASSWGVSYEQYF; DNA: TGTGCCAGTAGTTGGGGCGTTTCCTACGAGCAGTACTTC
size: once; J: TRBJ2-1; D: TRBD2; V: TRBV24-1; CDR3: CATSPASGGPYNEQFF; DNA: TGTGCCACCAGCCCCGCTAGCGGGGGGCCCTACAATGAGCAGTTCTTC
size: once; J: TRBJ2-7; D: TRBD1; V: TRBV9; CDR3: CASSVTGTGGAEQYF; DNA: TGTGCCAGCAGCGTAACTGGGACAGGGGGCGCAGAGCAGTACTTC
size: few; J: TRBJ2-1; D: TRBD2; V: TRBV15; CDR3: CATSRGSGRGINEQFF; DNA: TGTGCCACCAGCAGGGGAAGCGGGAGGGGCATCAATGAGCAGTTCTTC
size: NA; J: TRBJ1-2; D: TRBD1; V: TRBV6-6; CDR3: CASSYDRASGYTF; DNA: TGTGCCAGCAGCTACGACAGGGCGAGTGGCTACACCTTC
size: NA; J: TRBJ1-4; D: NA; V: TRBV2; CDR3: CASSWGPEKLFF; DNA: TGTGCCAGCAGCTGGGGCCCTGAAAAACTGTTTTTT
size: NA; J: TRBJ2-7; D: TRBD2; V: TRBV7-8; CDR3: CASSPDSREGLAYF; DNA: TGTGCCAGCAGCCCCGACAGCCGCGAGGGACTAGCGTACTTC
size: many; J: TRBJ1-1; D: TRBD1; V: TRBV2; CDR3: CASSQQGMSTEAFF; DNA: TGTGCCAGCAGTCAACAGGGGATGAGCACTGAAGCTTTCTTT
size: NA; J: TRBJ2-5; D: NA; V: TRBV7-8; CDR3: CASSPDRQETQYF; DNA: TGTGCCAGCAGCCCAGACAGACAAGAGACCCAGTACTTC
size: NA; J: TRBJ2-1; D: TRBD2; V: TRBV29-1; CDR3: CSVVLETSGRAYNEQFF; DNA: TGCAGCGTTGTCCTGGAGACTAGCGGGAGGGCATACAATGAGCAGTTCTTC
size: NA; J: TRBJ2-6; D: NA; V: TRBV6-6; CDR3: CASSNSQPGANVLTF; DNA: TGTGCCAGCAGTAACAGTCAGCCTGGGGCCAACGTCCTGACTTTC
size: NA; J: TRBJ1-4; D: TRBD1; V: TRBV19; CDR3: CASSTGTVGEKLFF; DNA: TGTGCCAGTAGTACCGGGACAGTGGGTGAAAAACTGTTTTTT